The 12 T cell receptor beta chains reported below all come from one sample, sequenced in a study of blood T cell repertoires in COVID-19. The method was immunoSEQ multiplex PCR; TCRdb's version includes in-frame clones alone and lacks a portion of them. The sample has approximately 220,000 clones, over 70% seen once. Sequencing was performed on peripheral blood. Every receptor here comes from a woman aged 45 to 65 with acute or convalescent COVID-19.

This clone occurred many times. V is TRBV19 and J is TRBJ2-1; 8 bases are a match to TRBD2. CDR1 and CDR2 (germline): LNHDA, SQIVND (reference sequence). CDR3 length equals 15 residues. With V trimmed by 3 bases and J by 8 bases, 9 bases remained unmatched. Here the CDR3 DNA reads TGTGCCAGTAGTATCGGTAGCGGGATTATGTATGAGCAGTTCTTC. Translating it yields CASSIGSGIMYEQFF. The full variable domain, in which reference TRBV19 and TRBJ2-1 provide the parts outside the CDR3, is DGGITQSPKYLFRKEGQNVTLSCEQNLNHDAMYWYRQDPGQGLRLIYYSQIVNDFQKGDIAEGYSVSREKKESFPLTVTSAQKNPTAFYLCASSIGSGIMYEQFFGPGTRLTVL.

The chain joins TRBV5-1 to TRBJ2-7; 7 bases align to TRBD2. The CDR3 sequence is 16 residues long. The germline V gene encodes CDR1 SGHRS and CDR2 YFSETQ. V was pared by 0 bases and J by 0 bases, with 6 bases of the junction left unmatched. The CDR3 region has the DNA TGCGCCAGCAGCTTGGATCTAGCGGTTAACTCCTACGAGCAGTACTTC. The encoded protein is CASSLDLAVNSYEQYF.

This clone was recorded once. J is TRBJ2-1 and V is TRBV18, with TRBD1 identical over 7 bases. CDR1 is KGHSH and CDR2 is LQKENI in the germline V gene. After removal of 2 bases from V and 2 bases from J, the junction contained 3 bases not matched to a gene. The CDR3 length is 15 residues. The CDR3 coding sequence is TGTGCCAGCTCACCAAGGGACAGAACCTACAATGAGCAGTTCTTC. Residues: CASSPRDRTYNEQFF. The whole variable domain, filled in from reference TRBV18 and TRBJ2-1, reads NAGVMQNPRHLVRRRGQEARLRCSPMKGHSHVYWYRQLPEEGLKFMVYLQKENIIDESGMPKERFSAEFPKEGPSILRIQQVVRGDSAAYFCASSPRDRTYNEQFFGPGTRLTVL.

The chain carries TRBV7-9 and TRBJ2-7; maybe TRBD2 (7 bases). The length of the CDR3 is 13 residues. Trimming removed 5 bases from V and 5 bases from J, with 13 bases in between. Germline assignment: CDR1 SEHNR and CDR2 FQNEAQ (reference sequence). The CDR3 DNA reads as TGTGCCAGCAGCCGCCGAGGGGGGGACGAGCAGTACTTC. Protein: CASSRRGGDEQYF.

This sequence joins TRBV28 and TRBJ2-7, with D possibly being TRBD2 (9 bases). Germline V lookup: CDR1 MDHEN, CDR2 SYDVKM. V was clipped by 5 bases and J by 4 bases, with 30 bases between them. This CDR3 is 19 amino acids long. CDR3 DNA sequence: TGTGCCAGCAGTGGTGACAGGGGAGGTGGTCTAGCGGGGACATACGAGCAGTACTTC. This gives the protein CASSGDRGGGLAGTYEQYF.

This clone has just one count. This chain connects TRBV6-5 to TRBJ2-7; 9 bases map to TRBD1. Looked up from germline, CDR1 is MNHEY and CDR2 is SVGAGI. The CDR3 sequence is 13 residues long. The trim removed 7 bases at V and 6 bases at J, leaving 7 bases unmatched. The CDR3 DNA is TGTGCCAGCACCCGGGACAGGGCGGGCGAGCAGTACTTC. Its translation: CASTRDRAGEQYF.

The chain carries TRBV28 and TRBJ1-1; no clear D. Germline V gene lookup returns CDR1 MDHEN and CDR2 SYDVKM. Trimming pared 3 bases from V and 7 bases from J, leaving 6 bases between. This CDR3 is 11 amino acids long. CDR3 sequence reads: CASSLEDEAFF. The CDR3 DNA sequence: TGTGCCAGCAGTTTGGAGGATGAAGCTTTCTTT.

The chain has TRBV9 and TRBJ2-2; the D gene is possibly TRBD1 (5 bases). The CDR3 covers 15 residues. Germline assignment: CDR1 SGDLS and CDR2 YYNGEE. The V gene lost 0 bases and the J gene lost 5 bases, with 11 bases spanning the gap. CDR3 in DNA: TGTGCCAGCAGCGTAGGAGGACAATATACCGGGGAGCTGTTTTTT. This gives the protein CASSVGGQYTGELFF.

The rearrangement uses TRBV7-9 and TRBJ2-5; possible D gene TRBD2, 6 bases. Germline loops: CDR1 SEHNR, CDR2 FQNEAQ (reference sequence). The V and J ends lost 2 bases and 1 base respectively, with 14 bases between them. This CDR3 is 16 amino acids long. CDR3 DNA: TGTGCCAGCAGCTTACGAGATCTAGCGATCCAAGAGACCCAGTACTTC. This codes for CASSLRDLAIQETQYF.

V and J are TRBV6-5 and TRBJ1-1; D gene uncertain. V lost 8 bases and J 0 bases, leaving 10 bases between the germline ends. This CDR3 has 13 amino acids. Germline CDR1 is MNHEY and CDR2 is SVGAGI. The CDR3 here is CASPSDLNTEAFF. The CDR3 DNA sequence: TGTGCCAGCCCCTCCGACTTGAACACTGAAGCTTTCTTT.

V gene TRBV10-1 combines with J gene TRBJ2-3, with 8 bases matching TRBD2. The germline V gene encodes CDR1 WNHNN and CDR2 SYGVQD (reference sequence). This CDR3 comprises 16 residues. The V gene end was trimmed by 0 bases and the J gene end by 0 bases; junction bases not matched to a gene: 2. Here the CDR3 DNA reads TGCGCCAGCAGTGAGTCTACTAGCGGCAGCACAGATACGCAGTATTTT. Amino acid sequence: CASSESTSGSTDTQYF.

The chain joins TRBV2 to TRBJ2-7, with a possible D match to TRBD1 (6 bases). Germline-derived CDR1 and CDR2 are SNHLY and FYNNEI. CDR3 length equals 15 residues. Trimming stripped 1 base from V and 4 bases from J, with 14 bases between. The DNA for the CDR3 is TGTGCCAGCAGTGAAGGGCAGGGGTATGTTTACGAGCAGTACTTC. This sequence encodes CASSEGQGYVYEQYF.